Listed below are T cell receptor beta chains from one sample, sequenced in a study of graft-versus-host responses after intestinal transplantation. Antigen specificity for these receptors is unknown. Clones were read by immunoSEQ multiplex PCR, and TCRdb kept only the in-frame ones, dropping some. The repertoire holds some 130,000 clones, with roughly 93% as singletons. Specimen: unstimulated CD4+ T cells sorted from spleen or lymph node cells, collected before intestinal transplant. These TCRs come from a human donor who received an intestinal transplant. Both conserved end residues are part of each CDR3. The D gene is left open where the match is weak. Clone sizes are given selectively: once, few, many, or a class where the clone is expanded.

TRBJ2-5	TRBV28	-	-	CASSLPTETQYF	TGTGCCAGCAGTTTACCAACGGAGACCCAGTACTTC
TRBJ2-5	TRBV11-2	TRBD2	-	CASSLGRGETQYF	TGTGCCAGCAGCTTAGGGCGGGGGGAGACCCAGTACTTC
TRBJ2-5	TRBV25-1	TRBD2	-	CASSERDYTQYF	TGTGCCAGCAGTGAGCGGGACTATACCCAGTACTTC
TRBJ1-2	TRBV7-9	TRBD1	-	CASSLAGGQLYGYTF	TGTGCCAGCAGCTTAGCGGGGGGACAGCTCTATGGCTACACCTTC
TRBJ2-2	TRBV28	-	once	CASSLLTGELFF	TGTGCCAGCAGTTTACTCACCGGGGAGCTGTTTTTT
TRBJ2-7	TRBV6-1	-	-	CASSEWEEQVSRNF	TGTGCCAGCAGTGAATGGGAGGAACAGGTATCGAGGAACTTC
TRBJ1-2	TRBV30	-	-	CACAGVNYGYTF	TGTGCCTGTGCAGGGGTTAACTATGGCTACACCTTC
TRBJ1-2	TRBV30	-	-	CAWSLSNYGYTF	TGTGCCTGGAGTCTCAGTAACTATGGCTACACCTTC
TRBJ1-3	TRBV7-9	-	-	CASSRGAGNTIYF	TGTGCCAGCAGCCGGGGGGCTGGAAACACCATATATTTT
TRBJ1-1	TRBV5-4	-	-	CASSSRIPGELNTEAFF	TGTGCCAGCAGCTCCCGGATCCCAGGGGAATTGAACACTGAAGCTTTCTTT
TRBJ2-5	TRBV6-1	-	once	CASSAGEGTQYF	TGTGCCAGCAGCGCAGGGGAGGGGACCCAGTACTTC
TRBJ2-1	TRBV11-3	-	-	CASSPAIAAYNEQFF	TGTGCCAGCAGCCCCGCAATAGCGGCCTACAATGAGCAGTTCTTC
TRBJ2-7	TRBV30	-	-	CAWRAIYEQYF	TGTGCCTGGCGTGCTATTTACGAGCAGTACTTC
TRBJ1-1	TRBV27	-	-	CASSSLPKTERNTEAFF	TGTGCCAGCAGTTCCCTCCCCAAGACAGAAAGGAACACTGAAGCTTTCTTT
TRBJ1-2	TRBV29-1	-	-	CSTGEYGYTF	TGCAGCACCGGGGAATATGGCTACACCTTC
TRBJ2-1	TRBV28	-	-	CASRTSGPSSYNEQFF	TGTGCCAGCAGGACCAGCGGGCCTAGCTCCTACAATGAGCAGTTCTTC
TRBJ2-7	TRBV5-4	-	-	CASSFDPGEQYF	TGTGCCAGCAGCTTCGATCCGGGCGAGCAGTACTTC
TRBJ1-3	TRBV30	-	-	CAWSGGNTIYF	TGTGCCTGGAGTGGGGGAAACACCATATATTTT
TRBJ2-6	TRBV7-3	-	-	CASSLTQAAVLTF	TGTGCCAGCAGCTTAACACAGGCTGCTGTCCTGACTTTC
TRBJ2-7	TRBV4-2	TRBD2	-	CASSRASGSYEQYF	TGTGCCAGCAGCCGGGCTAGCGGTTCCTACGAGCAGTACTTC
TRBJ2-6	TRBV5-1	-	-	CASSLGHTGANVLTF	TGCGCCAGCAGCTTGGGCCACACTGGGGCCAACGTCCTGACTTTC
TRBJ1-2	TRBV6-5	TRBD1	-	CASSYPGTGRRGYTF	TGTGCCAGCAGTTATCCAGGGACAGGGAGACGCGGCTACACCTTC
TRBJ2-3	TRBV27	-	-	CASSLLGLSTDTQYF	TGTGCCAGCAGCCTTCTGGGGTTAAGCACAGATACGCAGTATTTT
TRBJ1-5	TRBV30	-	-	CAWSGPGRVSPQHF	TGTGCCTGGAGTGGCCCAGGGCGGGTATCGCCCCAGCATTTT
TRBJ1-4	TRBV27	-	-	CASSLDRLKEKLFF	TGTGCCAGCAGTCTCGACAGGTTGAAGGAAAAACTGTTTTTT
TRBJ2-5	TRBV13	-	-	CASSLVSQAEETQYF	TGTGCCAGCAGCTTAGTCTCGCAGGCCGAAGAGACCCAGTACTTC
TRBJ2-3	TRBV5-1	-	-	CASSNRDTQYF	TGCGCCAGCAGCAATAGAGATACGCAGTATTTT
TRBJ2-7	TRBV5-5	-	-	CASSFRVYEQYF	TGTGCCAGCAGCTTTAGGGTCTACGAGCAGTACTTC
TRBJ1-3	TRBV28	-	-	CASTPGTLGNTIYF	TGTGCCAGCACCCCCGGGACACTTGGAAACACCATATATTTT
TRBJ2-7	TRBV10-1	-	few	CASSETGFSEQYF	TGCGCCAGCAGTGAAACAGGGTTCAGCGAGCAGTACTTC
TRBJ2-7	TRBV30	-	-	CAWSVQRWEQYF	TGTGCCTGGAGTGTACAGCGCTGGGAGCAGTACTTC
TRBJ2-3	TRBV27	TRBD2	-	CAAATFLAGGPNTQYF	TGTGCCGCCGCCACCTTCCTTGCGGGAGGGCCGAATACGCAGTATTTT
TRBJ2-2	TRBV9	TRBD2	-	CASSPRSGSLTGELFF	TGTGCCAGCAGCCCTCGAAGCGGGAGTTTAACCGGGGAGCTGTTTTTT
TRBJ2-5	TRBV10-1	-	-	CASSPLFGGKETQYF	TGCGCCAGCAGTCCTTTATTCGGAGGGAAGGAGACCCAGTACTTC
TRBJ2-3	TRBV6-1	TRBD2	-	CASSARLATDTQYF	TGTGCCAGCAGTGCCCGACTAGCCACAGATACGCAGTATTTT
TRBJ2-1	TRBV2	TRBD2	-	CASSELAGVNYNEQFF	TGTGCCAGCAGTGAACTAGCGGGAGTAAACTACAATGAGCAGTTCTTC
TRBJ2-1	TRBV19	TRBD1	once	CAIRGQGARNEQFF	TGTGCCATTCGAGGACAGGGGGCGCGGAATGAGCAGTTCTTC
TRBJ1-5	TRBV6-1	-	-	CASNYRVENQPQHF	TGTGCCAGCAATTACAGGGTCGAGAATCAGCCCCAGCATTTT
TRBJ1-3	TRBV18	-	-	CASSPNRQSRGDTIYF	TGTGCCAGCTCACCCAACCGACAGTCGAGGGGGGACACCATATATTTT
TRBJ2-2	TRBV11-3	-	-	CASSLNPGTGELFF	TGTGCCAGCAGCTTAAATCCTGGCACCGGGGAGCTGTTTTTT